The 12 T cell receptor beta chains reported below all come from one sample, sequenced in a study of cytomegalovirus exposure and HLA in healthy donors. The PCR used 60 Vbeta and 13 Jbeta primers. The data were produced by immunoSEQ multiplex PCR, yet TCRdb's version contains in-frame clones alone and is incomplete. The data show around 120,000 clones, around 60% seen once. The source material was PBMCs. These receptors were collected from a man aged 25 to 45 in good health and CMV-seropositive.

This chain connects TRBV6-6 to TRBJ2-2, with 9 bases identical to TRBD1. Germline V gene data show CDR1 as MNHNY and CDR2 as SVGAGI (reference sequence). CDR3 size: 16 residues. After removal of 4 bases from V and 4 bases from J, the junction contained 7 bases not matched to a gene. CDR3 DNA sequence: TGTGCCAGCAGTTTCTACCGGGACAGGGCCACCGGGGAGCTGTTTTTT. Translation gives CASSFYRDRATGELFF.

The V gene is TRBV6-1, the J gene TRBJ1-2, with no clear D. V lost 7 bases and J 4 bases, leaving 7 bases between the germline ends. The CDR3 length is 11 residues. The germline CDR1 and CDR2 sequences are MNHNS and SASEGT. CDR3 amino acids: CASKFLYGYTF. CDR3 nucleotides: TGTGCCAGCAAATTTCTCTATGGCTACACCTTC.

This clone was counted a few times. This sequence joins TRBV27 and TRBJ2-7; no clear D gene. The germline gives CDR1 MNHEY, CDR2 SMNVEV (reference sequence). Trimming stripped 6 bases from V and 7 bases from J, with 19 bases between. The CDR3 runs 14 residues. CDR3 amino acids: CASSPPQVPREQYF. CDR3 in DNA: TGTGCCAGCAGCCCCCCTCAGGTGCCCAGGGAGCAGTACTTC.

The V gene is TRBV23-1, the J gene TRBJ1-1; D perhaps matches TRBD1 (6 bases). TRBV23-1 is an ORF, with its function uncertain. This CDR3 is built from 13 residues. V lost 6 bases and J lost 9, with 17 bases in between. The CDR3: CASRLQGPYKAFF. The CDR3 nucleotides are TGCGCCAGCAGGCTGCAGGGGCCGTACAAAGCTTTCTTT.

This clone was recorded once. The rearrangement joins TRBV7-9 to TRBJ1-6; 10 bases align to TRBD1. CDR3 length: 15 residues. V dropped 3 bases and J dropped 6; count of bases not matched to a gene: 2. Germline V gene data show CDR1 as SEHNR and CDR2 as FQNEAQ (reference sequence). The CDR3 DNA reads as TGTGCCAGCAGCTTTGGACAGGGGGGTAATTCACCCCTCCACTTT. It translates to CASSFGQGGNSPLHF.

The genes are TRBV4-1 and TRBJ2-5, with 10 bases aligning to TRBD2. The assigned J gene may be wrong: the sequence end matches TRBJ2-7 better. Germline V gives CDR1 MGHRA, CDR2 YSYEKL. The CDR3 is 17 amino acids. This CDR3 reads CASSQGRSGGAPYEQYF. DNA of the CDR3: TGCGCCAGCAGCCAAGGGAGGAGCGGGGGGGCCCCCTACGAGCAGTACTTC.

This clone showed up just once. V usage is TRBV19 and J usage is TRBJ1-5, with D possibly TRBD1 on 5 matching bases. With 3 bases removed from V and 11 bases from J, the gap between germline ends came to 17 bases. CDR1 LNHDA and CDR2 SQIVND come from the germline V gene (reference sequence). The length of the CDR3 is 14 residues. The CDR3 reads CASSMGPHGLTQHF. Here the CDR3 DNA reads TGTGCCAGTAGTATGGGGCCCCACGGTCTGACCCAGCATTTT.

J is TRBJ1-1 and V is TRBV27; D remains ambiguous. CDR3 length: 13 amino acids. Germline-derived CDR1 and CDR2 are MNHEY and SMNVEV (reference sequence). V was clipped by 6 bases and J by 7 bases, with 15 bases between them. The chain's CDR3 is CASSRDTINEAFF. CDR3 in DNA: TGTGCCAGCAGCCGTGACACGATCAATGAAGCTTTCTTT.

Notes on this clone: This CDR3 is also generated by other DNA sequences in the sample. The chain uses TRBV27 and TRBJ1-4; 8 bases match TRBD1. The CDR3 loop spans 15 amino acids. V shed 3 bases, J shed 7 bases, and the junction held 7 bases outside the gene matches. Germline V gene lookup returns CDR1 MNHEY and CDR2 SMNVEV (reference sequence). The CDR3 reads CASSFGTGGREKLFF. In DNA, the CDR3 is TGTGCCAGCAGTTTTGGTACAGGGGGACGTGAAAAACTGTTTTTT.

This clone was found a few times. This rearrangement joins TRBV6-5 to TRBJ2-7; TRBD1 agrees at 7 bases. With V trimmed by 5 bases and J by 2 bases, 6 bases remained unmatched. The CDR3 sequence is 14 residues long. Germline values: CDR1 MNHEY, CDR2 SVGAGI. CDR3 protein: CASSRDSITYEQYF. CDR3 DNA sequence: TGTGCCAGCAGTCGGGACAGCATTACCTACGAGCAGTACTTC.

V and J are TRBV27 and TRBJ2-5; 9 bases agree with TRBD2. Trimming took 6 bases from V and 1 from J; bases not matched to a gene: 3. Germline CDR1 reads MNHEY; CDR2 reads SMNVEV (reference sequence). This CDR3 has 14 residues. In DNA, the CDR3 is TGTGCCAGCAGCCAGCGGGGGGCCCAAGAGACCCAGTACTTC. It is translated as CASSQRGAQETQYF.

This clone was seen more than once but under ten times. The CDR3 coding sequence is TGTGCCAGCAGTTTAAGGGGGGGGGCCGAGGCTTTCTTT. The encoded protein is CASSLRGGAEAFF. The rearrangement links TRBV27 to TRBJ1-1, with D possibly matching TRBD1 (6 bases). From germline, CDR1 is MNHEY and CDR2 SMNVEV (reference sequence). V lost 2 bases and J lost 11, with 15 bases in between. There are 13 residues in the CDR3.